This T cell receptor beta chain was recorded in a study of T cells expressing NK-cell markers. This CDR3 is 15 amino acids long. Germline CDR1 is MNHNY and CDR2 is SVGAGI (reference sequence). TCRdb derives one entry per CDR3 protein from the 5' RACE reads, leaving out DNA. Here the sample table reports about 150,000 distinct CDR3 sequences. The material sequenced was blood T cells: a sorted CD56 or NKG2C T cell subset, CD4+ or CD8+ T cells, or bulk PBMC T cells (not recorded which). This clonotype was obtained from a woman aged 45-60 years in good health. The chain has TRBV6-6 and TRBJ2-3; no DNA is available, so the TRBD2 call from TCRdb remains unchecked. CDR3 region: CASEGTSGSTDTQYF.